These T cell receptor beta chains were read from a single sample in a study of beta chain features in type 1 diabetes. Assay: immunoSEQ multiplex PCR; the TCRdb copy retains only in-frame clones and omits some. In the table there are some 150,000 clones, approximately 8.7% of which are singletons. Source material: central memory CD4+ T cells from blood. These receptors originate from a woman in her twenties or thirties with type 1 diabetes. The CDR3 runs from the conserved cysteine through the conserved F or W. D genes are given only for firm matches. The size field is filled for only some rows; it gives once, few, many or a size class.

>TRBD1|NA|TRBV18|TRBJ1-2
CASSRTGQLTSNYGYTF
TGTGCCAGCTCACGTACGGGACAGCTTACATCTAACTATGGCTACACCTTC
>NA|NA|TRBV5-4|TRBJ1-3
CASSIDRPSSGNTIYF
TGTGCCAGCAGCATTGACAGACCAAGCTCTGGAAACACCATATATTTT
>NA|NA|TRBV7-6|TRBJ2-2
CASSLVSNTNTGELFF
TGTGCCAGCAGCTTAGTCTCCAACACCAACACCGGGGAGCTGTTTTTT
>NA|few|TRBV18|TRBJ2-1
CASSPTLDEQFF
TGTGCCAGCTCACCTACGTTAGATGAGCAGTTCTTC
>NA|few|TRBV30|TRBJ1-3
CAWSTVIYSGNTIYF
TGTGCCTGGAGTACTGTTATATACTCTGGAAACACCATATATTTT
>NA|NA|TRBV30|TRBJ2-3
CAWSRERGTDTQYF
TGTGCCTGGAGTAGGGAGCGGGGCACAGATACGCAGTATTTT
>NA|few|TRBV18|TRBJ2-3
CASSPQGQGTDTQYF
TGTGCCAGCTCACCACAGGGGCAAGGCACAGATACGCAGTATTTT
>TRBD1|NA|TRBV10-3|TRBJ1-5
CAISDSDRGYQPQHF
TGTGCCATCAGTGATTCGGACAGGGGGTATCAGCCCCAGCATTTT
>NA|NA|TRBV7-9|TRBJ2-7
CASSPIDFLPREQYF
TGTGCCAGCAGCCCGATTGACTTTCTCCCAAGAGAGCAGTACTTC
>TRBD2|few|TRBV9|TRBJ2-7
CASSKGGSSGRPYEQYF
TGTGCCAGCAGCAAAGGGGGGTCTAGCGGGCGGCCCTACGAGCAGTACTTC
>NA|few|TRBV19|TRBJ2-1
CASSIASSSYNEQFF
TGTGCCAGTAGTATAGCGTCTAGCTCCTACAATGAGCAGTTCTTC
>TRBD2|NA|TRBV7-2|TRBJ2-7
CASSQLAASYEQYF
TGTGCCAGCAGCCAACTAGCGGCCTCCTACGAGCAGTACTTC
>TRBD1|few|TRBV5-1|TRBJ1-2
CASSRTGQANYGYTF
TGCGCCAGCAGCCGGACGGGACAGGCAAACTATGGCTACACCTTC
>NA|NA|TRBV9|TRBJ1-2
CASSEDRLNGYTF
TGTGCCAGCAGCGAAGACAGGCTAAATGGCTACACCTTC
>NA|NA|TRBV5-1|TRBJ1-2
CASSPESGSYGYTF
TGCGCCAGCAGCCCAGAAAGCGGGAGCTATGGCTACACCTTC
>TRBD2|few|TRBV4-1|TRBJ2-3
CASSRYGGGATDTQYF
TGCGCCAGCAGCCGCTACGGCGGGGGGGCCACAGATACGCAGTATTTT
>TRBD2|few|TRBV5-1|TRBJ2-5
CASSRAGAEETQYF
TGCGCCAGCAGCCGAGCGGGAGCAGAAGAGACCCAGTACTTC
>NA|NA|TRBV4-2|TRBJ1-5
CASSQDVQGRDQPQHF
TGTGCCAGCAGCCAAGACGTCCAGGGAAGAGATCAGCCCCAGCATTTT
>TRBD2|few|TRBV30|TRBJ2-7
CAWNIAGGRREQYF
TGTGCCTGGAATATAGCGGGAGGTCGCCGCGAGCAGTACTTC
>TRBD1|few|TRBV4-3|TRBJ2-7
CASSQGDRGYEQYF
TGCGCCAGCAGCCAGGGGGACAGGGGATACGAGCAGTACTTC
>NA|NA|TRBV30|TRBJ2-5
CAWSARGMETQYF
TGTGCCTGGAGTGCCCGGGGAATGGAGACCCAGTACTTC
>TRBD1|few|TRBV29-1|TRBJ1-5
CSVGGTGNQPQHF
TGCAGCGTTGGGGGGACAGGTAATCAGCCCCAGCATTTT
>TRBD2|NA|TRBV6-5|TRBJ2-5
CASSLAGGGQETQYF
TGTGCCAGCAGTTTAGCGGGAGGAGGACAAGAGACCCAGTACTTC
>NA|NA|TRBV15|TRBJ1-2
CATTPQGTYGYTF
TGTGCCACCACCCCGCAGGGGACCTATGGCTACACCTTC
>TRBD2|many|TRBV19|TRBJ2-3
CASSRGDTDTQYF
TGTGCCAGTAGCCGGGGGGACACAGATACGCAGTATTTT
>NA|few|TRBV28|TRBJ1-5
CASSQGGSNQPQHF
TGTGCCAGCAGTCAGGGCGGTAGCAATCAGCCCCAGCATTTT
>NA|NA|TRBV12-5|TRBJ1-4
CASGLKGRGTNEKLFF
TGTGCTAGTGGTTTGAAGGGAAGAGGGACTAATGAAAAACTGTTTTTT
>TRBD2|NA|TRBV19|TRBJ2-5
CASSPSRGLAGVETQYF
TGTGCCAGTAGTCCATCCCGCGGACTAGCGGGAGTAGAGACCCAGTACTTC
>NA|few|TRBV5-1|TRBJ1-2
CASSLVQGYGYTF
TGCGCCAGCAGCTTGGTACAGGGATATGGCTACACCTTC
>NA|few|TRBV6-5|TRBJ2-2
CASSYRTAGELFF
TGTGCCAGCAGTTACAGAACGGCCGGGGAGCTGTTTTTT
>TRBD1|NA|TRBV20-1|TRBJ1-1
CSAFDREVAFF
TGCAGTGCTTTTGACAGGGAAGTAGCTTTCTTT
>TRBD2|few|TRBV29-1|TRBJ2-5
CSATGTSGKETQYF
TGCAGCGCTACGGGGACTAGCGGGAAAGAGACCCAGTACTTC
>NA|many|TRBV15|TRBJ2-4
CATSRDGRVGKNIQYF
TGTGCCACCAGCAGAGATGGGCGGGTTGGCAAAAACATTCAGTACTTC
>TRBD2|NA|TRBV5-4|TRBJ2-3
CASSPKAGGPSDTQYF
TGTGCCAGCAGCCCAAAAGCGGGAGGGCCCTCAGATACGCAGTATTTT
>TRBD1|few|TRBV29-1|TRBJ1-1
CSTDRGDNTEAFF
TGCAGCACCGACAGGGGGGATAACACTGAAGCTTTCTTT
>NA|few|TRBV2|TRBJ2-1
CASRGGTGYNEQFF
TGTGCCAGCAGGGGAGGGACAGGTTACAATGAGCAGTTCTTC
>TRBD2|NA|TRBV6-1|TRBJ2-5
CASSRGASGQETQYF
TGTGCCAGCAGTAGGGGAGCTAGCGGACAAGAGACCCAGTACTTC
>NA|NA|TRBV6-6|TRBJ2-3
CASSPERPDTQYF
TGTGCCAGCAGTCCGGAGCGTCCAGATACGCAGTATTTT
>NA|few|TRBV15|TRBJ1-4
CATSRDNTVGSEKLFF
TGTGCCACCAGCAGAGATAATACAGTGGGGAGTGAAAAACTGTTTTTT
>NA|few|TRBV11-2|TRBJ1-1
CASSSLSGKHTEAFF
TGTGCCAGCAGCTCCCTCAGCGGGAAGCACACTGAAGCTTTCTTT
>NA|NA|TRBV29-1|TRBJ1-2
CSVYGEGYGYTF
TGCAGCGTTTATGGGGAGGGCTATGGCTACACCTTC
>TRBD1|NA|TRBV29-1|TRBJ2-7
CSVRTGSLVEQYF
TGCAGCGTCCGGACAGGGAGCTTGGTTGAGCAGTACTTC
>NA|NA|TRBV7-9|TRBJ2-5
CASSSTTRGETQYF
TGTGCCAGCAGCTCAACGACCAGAGGAGAGACCCAGTACTTC
>NA|NA|TRBV7-9|TRBJ2-1
CASSLAGDYNEQFF
TGTGCCAGCAGCTTAGCCGGAGACTACAATGAGCAGTTCTTC
>NA|NA|TRBV7-9|TRBJ1-2
CASSPPVQGVDGYTF
TGTGCCAGCAGCCCCCCGGTTCAAGGGGTAGATGGCTACACCTTC
>TRBD2|NA|TRBV13|TRBJ2-5
CASSLRLAGPPHVETQYF
TGTGCCAGCAGCCTCAGACTAGCGGGACCTCCTCACGTAGAGACCCAGTACTTC
>NA|few|TRBV5-1|TRBJ2-4
CASSLDLLDRLLFF
TGCGCCAGCAGCTTGGACCTCCTTGACAGGCTCCTCTTCTTC
>NA|NA|TRBV11-2|TRBJ2-3
CASSASDKRWTDTQYF
TGTGCCAGCAGCGCGAGTGATAAGAGGTGGACAGATACGCAGTATTTT
>NA|NA|TRBV5-1|TRBJ2-5
CASSLESGTGTQYF
TGCGCCAGCAGCTTGGAGTCTGGCACGGGGACCCAGTACTTC
>TRBD1|few|TRBV10-3|TRBJ2-1
CAISATGAAYNEQFF
TGTGCCATCAGTGCTACAGGGGCGGCCTACAATGAGCAGTTCTTC
>TRBD1|NA|TRBV4-1|TRBJ2-7
CASSQVGQGFEQYF
TGCGCCAGCAGCCAAGTGGGACAGGGTTTCGAGCAGTACTTC
>TRBD2|NA|TRBV5-1|TRBJ2-5
CASSSLGTSEETQYF
TGCGCCAGCAGCTCGCTCGGGACTAGCGAGGAGACCCAGTACTTC
>TRBD1|few|TRBV4-1|TRBJ1-2
CASSLGTGEVASGYTF
TGCGCCAGCAGCCTAGGGACAGGGGAGGTGGCGAGCGGCTACACCTTC
>TRBD2|NA|TRBV6-5|TRBJ2-3
CASSYGTSGITQYF
TGTGCCAGCAGTTACGGGACTAGCGGGATTACGCAGTATTTT
>TRBD2|NA|TRBV6-5|TRBJ2-7
CASSYAGLAESYEQYF
TGTGCCAGCAGTTACGCGGGACTAGCGGAGTCCTACGAGCAGTACTTC
>TRBD1|NA|TRBV5-6|TRBJ2-7
CASSPTGQGSAEQYF
TGTGCCAGCAGCCCAACGGGACAGGGTTCTGCCGAGCAGTACTTC
>NA|NA|TRBV19|TRBJ2-2
CASKEQGNTGELFF
TGTGCCAGTAAAGAACAGGGAAACACCGGGGAGCTGTTTTTT
>NA|few|TRBV4-1|TRBJ1-1
CASSQLLSGQSGYHTEAFF
TGCGCCAGCAGCCAACTTCTCTCTGGTCAAAGCGGGTACCACACTGAAGCTTTCTTT
>TRBD2|few|TRBV5-1|TRBJ2-7
CASSLAGTRSYEQYF
TGCGCCAGCAGCTTGGCTGGGACTAGATCTTACGAGCAGTACTTC